The T cell receptor (beta chain) under discussion was sequenced for a study of cytomegalovirus exposure and HLA in healthy donors. On the study more broadly: Ancestry clustering placed around four fifths of roughly 400 genotyped donors in the Caucasian-associated cluster.

The CDR3 consists of 14 residues. V lost 2 bases to trimming and J lost 5 bases; unmatched junction nucleotides: 3. Germline loops: CDR1 MNHNY, CDR2 SVGAGI (reference sequence). Primers for the PCR totalled 60 Vbeta and 13 Jbeta. Sequenced by immunoSEQ multiplex PCR; TCRdb stores in-frame clones only, minus some. The table has 150,000 to 200,000 clones, 70% to 80% seen once. Points from the study as a whole: Cytomegalovirus-associated TCR beta chains were listed, numbering 150 to 200. Presence/absence analyses assumed roughly uniform sequencing depth across donors.

Remarks on this clone: No antigen is known for it.

The chain combines TRBV6-6 with TRBJ1-1; 9 nucleotides match TRBD1. The sample comprised PBMCs. The sequence was obtained from a woman under 40 in good health and CMV-seropositive. CDR3 residues: CASSYGDRDTEAFF. DNA for the CDR3: TGTGCCAGCAGTTACGGGGACAGGGATACTGAAGCTTTCTTT.